The rows below give T cell receptor beta chains drawn from one sample of a study of T cells after yellow fever vaccination. TCRdb passed the 5' RACE reads through MiXCR, listing each CDR3 protein once. The table lists roughly 300,000 distinct CDR3 sequences, approximately 7% of them singletons, with 15% to 20% in the top ten. This specimen consisted of PBMCs, obtained roughly seven weeks after the first yellow fever vaccination. Source of these receptors: a man aged 18-30 years who received the YFV17D yellow fever vaccine. Both conserved end residues are part of each CDR3. The D gene is left open where the match is weak. Clone sizes are given selectively: once, few, many, or a class where the clone is expanded.

J gene,D gene,V gene,clone size,CDR3 length,CDR3 protein,CDR3 DNA
TRBJ1-2,.,TRBV12-3/TRBV12-4,few,13,CASSSWWRDGYTF,TGTGCCAGCAGTTCATGGTGGCGTGATGGCTACACCTTC
TRBJ1-5,.,TRBV7-2,many,13,CASSLGMDQPQHF,TGTGCCAGCAGCTTAGGGATGGATCAGCCCCAGCATTTT
TRBJ2-7,.,TRBV5-4,.,14,CASSLAASSYEQYF,TGTGCCAGCAGCTTGGCCGCGAGCTCCTACGAGCAGTACTTC
TRBJ2-2,.,TRBV7-9,many,14,CASSLVYGAGELFF,TGTGCCAGCAGCTTAGTGTATGGAGCCGGGGAGCTGTTTTTT
TRBJ1-6,TRBD1,TRBV12-3/TRBV12-4,few,13,CASSPQGDSPLHF,TGTGCCAGCAGTCCACAGGGGGATTCACCCCTCCACTTT
TRBJ2-3,TRBD2,TRBV20-1,.,14,CSAPSGGAEDTQYF,TGCAGTGCTCCTAGCGGGGGGGCCGAAGATACGCAGTATTTT
TRBJ2-7,.,TRBV29-1,few,12,CSVGSNSYEQYF,TGCAGCGTTGGAAGTAACTCCTACGAGCAGTACTTC
TRBJ2-7,.,TRBV6-1,.,15,CASSEDGGPIYEQYF,TGTGCCAGCAGTGAAGACGGGGGACCCATCTACGAGCAGTACTTC
TRBJ1-4,.,TRBV12-3/TRBV12-4,few,14,CASSLRGPREKLFF,TGTGCCAGCAGTTTAAGGGGCCCTAGGGAAAAACTGTTTTTT
TRBJ2-5,TRBD2,TRBV12-3/TRBV12-4,.,16,CASSRRGLAGAGAQYF,TGTGCCAGCAGTCGACGCGGACTAGCGGGGGCAGGGGCCCAGTACTTC
TRBJ2-5,.,TRBV12-3/TRBV12-4,many,15,CASSPTGHLQETQYF,TGTGCCAGCAGTCCGACAGGCCATCTCCAAGAGACCCAGTACTTC
TRBJ2-5,.,TRBV6-1,few,14,CASSRTADRETQYF,TGTGCCAGCAGTCGAACAGCGGACAGAGAGACCCAGTACTTC
TRBJ2-1,.,TRBV7-2,many,15,CASSLPGLRDNEQFF,TGTGCCAGCAGCTTGCCGGGCCTAAGGGACAATGAGCAGTTCTTC
TRBJ2-2,TRBD2,TRBV7-6,.,19,CASSLGPTSGLSNTGELFF,TGTGCCAGCAGCTTAGGCCCGACTAGCGGGCTTTCGAACACCGGGGAGCTGTTTTTT
TRBJ2-3,.,TRBV7-2,.,13,CASTLLNSDTQYF,TGTGCCAGCACCCTATTAAATTCAGATACGCAGTATTTT
TRBJ2-7,.,TRBV19,few,14,CASSPPGPNYEQYF,TGTGCCAGCTCACCCCCCGGTCCCAACTACGAGCAGTACTTC
TRBJ2-3,.,TRBV27,many,17,CASSFPPRVAVADTQYF,TGTGCCAGCAGTTTTCCCCCTCGGGTAGCGGTCGCAGATACGCAGTATTTT
TRBJ2-3,TRBD2,TRBV4-1,.,17,CASSQEERGASTDTQYF,TGCGCCAGCAGCCAAGAGGAGCGGGGGGCGAGCACAGATACGCAGTATTTT
TRBJ1-2,.,TRBV20-1,.,14,CSARGGSSGHGYTF,TGCAGTGCCCGCGGTGGGTCCTCGGGTCATGGCTACACCTTC
TRBJ2-4,TRBD1,TRBV6-4,few,18,CASSDSPVTGEVKNIQYF,TGTGCCAGCAGTGACTCGCCCGTTACAGGGGAAGTCAAAAACATTCAGTACTTC
TRBJ2-1,.,TRBV24-1,.,16,CATSDSGTPEADEQFF,TGTGCCACCAGTGATTCCGGGACTCCGGAGGCGGATGAGCAGTTCTTC
TRBJ1-5,.,TRBV2,.,14,CASKFGGYDQPQHF,TGTGCCAGCAAGTTTGGAGGGTATGATCAGCCCCAGCATTTT
TRBJ1-2,TRBD1,TRBV29-1,many,12,CSARTGSYGYTF,TGCAGCGCCCGGACAGGGAGCTATGGCTACACCTTC
TRBJ2-7,.,TRBV2,few,13,CASGRDIAYEQYF,TGTGCCAGCGGGAGGGACATCGCCTACGAGCAGTACTTC
TRBJ1-4,TRBD1,TRBV19,many,16,CASSGTGAATNEKLFF,TGTGCCAGTAGTGGGACAGGAGCCGCGACTAATGAAAAACTGTTTTTT
TRBJ2-3,.,TRBV11-1,few,13,CASSRLSPDTQYF,TGTGCCAGCAGCCGCCTTAGTCCGGATACGCAGTATTTT
TRBJ1-1,.,TRBV5-1,many,12,CASRVGGTEAFF,TGCGCCAGTCGAGTAGGGGGCACTGAAGCTTTCTTT
TRBJ1-5,.,TRBV12-3/TRBV12-4,.,13,CASREQVNQPQHF,TGTGCCAGCAGAGAGCAGGTCAATCAGCCCCAGCATTTT
TRBJ1-1,.,TRBV5-1,many,13,CASSLRADTEAFF,TGCGCCAGCAGTCTGCGCGCGGACACTGAAGCTTTCTTT
TRBJ2-5,.,TRBV7-2,.,15,CASSLRSQGGETQYF,TGTGCCAGCAGCTTACGCTCACAGGGAGGAGAGACCCAGTACTTC
TRBJ1-2,TRBD1,TRBV12-3/TRBV12-4,.,15,CASSKGQGQVYGYTF,TGTGCCAGCAGTAAGGGACAGGGGCAGGTCTATGGCTACACCTTC
TRBJ2-3,.,TRBV5-5,few,17,CASSLLRTATSTDTQYF,TGTGCCAGCAGCCTACTTCGGACGGCAACTAGCACAGATACGCAGTATTTT
TRBJ2-3,TRBD2,TRBV12-3/TRBV12-4,.,14,CASSYRLASDTQYF,TGTGCCAGCAGCTATAGACTAGCGTCAGATACGCAGTATTTT
TRBJ2-2,.,TRBV5-1,.,15,CASSLSPGTTGELFF,TGCGCCAGCAGCTTGTCGCCAGGGACCACCGGGGAGCTGTTTTTT
TRBJ2-6,.,TRBV10-3,few,15,CAISERRSGANVLTF,TGTGCCATCAGTGAGCGGCGCTCTGGGGCCAACGTCCTGACTTTC
TRBJ2-6,.,TRBV10-3,.,17,CAISAPRGATGANVLTF,TGTGCCATCAGTGCCCCTCGGGGGGCAACCGGGGCCAACGTCCTGACTTTC
TRBJ2-5,.,TRBV5-4,once,14,CASRDREGEVTQYF,TGTGCCAGCAGAGACAGGGAGGGAGAGGTGACCCAGTACTTC
TRBJ2-5,.,TRBV12-3/TRBV12-4,many,13,CASSLQGKETQYF,TGTGCCAGCAGTTTACAGGGTAAAGAGACCCAGTACTTC
TRBJ2-7,TRBD1,TRBV15,few,15,CATSVKGQVNYEQYF,TGTGCCACCAGCGTTAAGGGACAGGTAAACTACGAGCAGTACTTC
TRBJ1-6,TRBD1,TRBV20-1,.,14,CSARDRTGLSPLHF,TGCAGTGCTAGAGATCGGACAGGGCTTTCACCCCTCCACTTT
TRBJ2-7,TRBD1,TRBV5-6,many,17,CASSGRTGGEISYEQYF,TGTGCCAGCAGCGGAAGGACAGGGGGCGAAATTTCCTACGAGCAGTACTTC
TRBJ2-5,TRBD2,TRBV7-2,many,13,CASSRAGGETQYF,TGTGCCAGCAGCAGAGCGGGGGGGGAGACCCAGTACTTC
TRBJ2-2,TRBD1,TRBV6-2/TRBV6-3,.,16,CASSSEDRVGTGELFF,TGTGCCAGCAGTTCCGAGGACAGGGTGGGGACCGGGGAGCTGTTTTTT
TRBJ2-2,.,TRBV18,few,12,CASSPYGRELFF,TGTGCCAGCTCACCATACGGAAGGGAGCTGTTTTTT
TRBJ1-6,.,TRBV10-3,few,14,CAISDRDSNSPLHF,TGTGCCATATCCGACCGGGACTCTAATTCACCCCTCCACTTT
TRBJ2-7,.,TRBV6-5,.,14,CASSYSGAGYEQYF,TGTGCCAGCAGTTACTCAGGGGCTGGCTACGAGCAGTACTTC
TRBJ2-5,.,TRBV7-9,.,11,CASSLWKTQYF,TGTGCCAGCAGCTTATGGAAGACCCAGTACTTC